The clone carrying this T cell receptor (beta chain) was counted ten times or more. As yet, its antigen is unknown. This entry is derived from a study of T-cell reconstitution after alpha-beta-depleted transplantation in children. Unmatched junction bases numbered 2, after V lost 1 base and J lost 0 bases. In germline, CDR1 is SGHKS, CDR2 YYEKEE (reference sequence). There are 17 residues in the CDR3. General study results and limits: T-cell numbers and diversity, one year after transplant, stemmed largely from T cells that were newly produced. Alpha-beta T cells present about two months after transplant were reported to originate from several hundred expanded graft clones.

The TCRbeta library was prepared with unique molecular identifiers. MiXCR was run by TCRdb on the PCR reads, yielding one entry per CDR3 protein. The table has approximately 300,000 distinct CDR3 sequences, roughly 9.1% seen once. The V and J genes are TRBV5-5 and TRBJ2-2; 11 nucleotides align to TRBD1. Sequenced here: PBMCs, sampled before TCRalphabeta/CD19-depleted stem cell transplant. The source of this sequence is a boy under three years old with acute myeloid leukemia, due to receive a stem cell transplant. CDR3 loop: CASSLLGQGANTGELFF. The CDR3 DNA reads TGTGCCAGCAGCTTGTTGGGACAGGGGGCGAACACCGGGGAGCTGTTTTTT. Using reference TRBV5-5 and TRBJ2-2 for the parts outside the CDR3, the full variable domain is DAGVTQSPTHLIKTRGQQVTLRCSPISGHKSVSWYQQVLGQGPQFIFQYYEKEERGRGNFPDRFSARQFPNYSSELNVNALLLGDSALYLCASSLLGQGANTGELFFGEGSRLTVL.